This section outlines one T cell receptor (beta chain) sequence together with its context. This record comes from a study of blood T cell repertoires in COVID-19. Germline V gene sequence: CDR1 ENHRY, CDR2 SYGVKD. The CDR3 runs 15 residues. Trimming cost V 4 bases and J 7 bases; bases outside gene matches: 9. Clones were read by immunoSEQ multiplex PCR, and TCRdb kept only the in-frame ones, dropping some. Of under 110,000 clones in the sample, more than 80% were seen once. The chain employs TRBV10-3 and TRBJ2-1; 8 bases line up with TRBD1. Sample: peripheral blood. This clonotype originated in a woman aged 55 to 70 with acute or convalescent COVID-19. The CDR3 is CAISGRGLLENEQFF. The CDR3 DNA follows: TGTGCCATCAGTGGCAGGGGGCTCCTGGAAAATGAGCAGTTCTTC.